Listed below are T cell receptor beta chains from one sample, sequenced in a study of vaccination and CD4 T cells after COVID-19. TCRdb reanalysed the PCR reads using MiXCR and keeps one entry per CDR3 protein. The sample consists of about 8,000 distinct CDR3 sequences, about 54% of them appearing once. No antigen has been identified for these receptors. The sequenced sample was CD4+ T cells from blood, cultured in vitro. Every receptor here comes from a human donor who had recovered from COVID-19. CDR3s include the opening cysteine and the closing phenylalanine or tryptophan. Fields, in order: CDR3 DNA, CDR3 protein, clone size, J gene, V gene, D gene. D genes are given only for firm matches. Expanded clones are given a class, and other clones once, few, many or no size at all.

DNA: TGCGCCAGCAGTCAATCGACAGAAAAATCCTACGAGCAGTACTTC
CDR3: CASSQSTEKSYEQYF
size: -
J: TRBJ2-7
V: TRBV23-1
D: -

DNA: TGTGCCAGCAGTAAAACCCGGGACGGGTTGAGCTACACCTTC
CDR3: CASSKTRDGLSYTF
size: few
J: TRBJ1-2
V: TRBV6-1
D: -

DNA: TGTGCCAGCAGCCCCCACGGAGAATATGGCTACACCTTC
CDR3: CASSPHGEYGYTF
size: -
J: TRBJ1-2
V: TRBV7-2
D: -

DNA: TGCAGTGCTAGGGACCTTAACTATGGCTACACCTTC
CDR3: CSARDLNYGYTF
size: -
J: TRBJ1-2
V: TRBV20-1
D: -

DNA: TGTGCCATCAGCAGTACAGGGTCCAATCAGCCCCAGCATTTT
CDR3: CAISSTGSNQPQHF
size: -
J: TRBJ1-5
V: TRBV10-3
D: -

DNA: TGTGCCAGCACCAAGATAGGGGACAGCATCCCTCTTAACTATGGCTACACCTTC
CDR3: CASTKIGDSIPLNYGYTF
size: few
J: TRBJ1-2
V: TRBV7-2
D: TRBD1

DNA: TGTGCCACCAGTGATTTCGCCGGCGCAGGGTGGTTCTTC
CDR3: CATSDFAGAGWFF
size: -
J: TRBJ2-1
V: TRBV24-1
D: -

DNA: TGTGCCAGCAGCCAACTCCCGACAGGGGCTGAAGCTTTCTTT
CDR3: CASSQLPTGAEAFF
size: -
J: TRBJ1-1
V: TRBV7-2
D: TRBD1

DNA: TGTGCCACCAGCAGAGATCAGGTCAGACAAGAGACCCAGTACTTC
CDR3: CATSRDQVRQETQYF
size: few
J: TRBJ2-5
V: TRBV15
D: -

DNA: TGTGCCAGCAGGAGCGGGGGACACTATGGCTACACCTTC
CDR3: CASRSGGHYGYTF
size: once
J: TRBJ1-2
V: TRBV12-3/TRBV12-4
D: -

DNA: TGTGCCAGCAGTCCAGACAGGGGGCGGCAAGAGACCCAGTACTTC
CDR3: CASSPDRGRQETQYF
size: -
J: TRBJ2-5
V: TRBV27
D: TRBD1

DNA: TGTGCCAGCTCGCGTGATCAGGACTACGAGCAGTACTTC
CDR3: CASSRDQDYEQYF
size: -
J: TRBJ2-7
V: TRBV7-2
D: -

DNA: TGTGCCAGCAATTCTCACTGGCGGGGCAGGGAGTTCTATGGCTACACCTTC
CDR3: CASNSHWRGREFYGYTF
size: -
J: TRBJ1-2
V: TRBV27
D: -

DNA: TGTGCCAGCAGTTTTTCAGGGGGCAGGGAGACCCAGTACTTC
CDR3: CASSFSGGRETQYF
size: few
J: TRBJ2-5
V: TRBV28
D: TRBD1

DNA: TGTGCCAGTAGCCCCGAGATAAGCGAGGGCACTGAAGCTTTCTTT
CDR3: CASSPEISEGTEAFF
size: -
J: TRBJ1-1
V: TRBV19
D: -

DNA: TGTGCCAGTAATAACCAACAGGGTCAGGGTTACTATGGCTACACCTTC
CDR3: CASNNQQGQGYYGYTF
size: -
J: TRBJ1-2
V: TRBV19
D: -

DNA: TGCAGTGCTAGAAAGGGCTCTGGAAACACCATATATTTT
CDR3: CSARKGSGNTIYF
size: -
J: TRBJ1-3
V: TRBV20-1
D: -

DNA: TGTGCCAGCAGCTTCCCAGGGGAGACTGAAGCTTTCTTT
CDR3: CASSFPGETEAFF
size: -
J: TRBJ1-1
V: TRBV11-3
D: -

DNA: TGTGCCAGCAGCTTAGATCATAATCCGGTACAGCCCCAGCATTTT
CDR3: CASSLDHNPVQPQHF
size: few
J: TRBJ1-5
V: TRBV11-2
D: -

DNA: TGTGCCAGCAGCTTTTCACGGACCACGCGGCAATTCTCCTACGAGCAGTACTTC
CDR3: CASSFSRTTRQFSYEQYF
size: few
J: TRBJ2-7
V: TRBV7-2
D: -

DNA: TGTGCCAGCAGCGCGGGACTAGCGGGGTACTCTAGCACAGATACGCAGTATTTT
CDR3: CASSAGLAGYSSTDTQYF
size: few
J: TRBJ2-3
V: TRBV21-1
D: -

DNA: TGTGCCAGCAGCCGAGACAGGGGGCGGGGGGAGCTGTTTTTT
CDR3: CASSRDRGRGELFF
size: -
J: TRBJ2-2
V: TRBV7-2
D: TRBD1

DNA: TGTGCCAGCAGTTTTCCGGACTATGGCTACACCTTC
CDR3: CASSFPDYGYTF
size: -
J: TRBJ1-2
V: TRBV12-3/TRBV12-4
D: -

DNA: TGCGCCAGCAGCTTGACGGGGGAAAATCAGCCCCAGCATTTT
CDR3: CASSLTGENQPQHF
size: few
J: TRBJ1-5
V: TRBV5-1
D: -